This T cell receptor (beta chain) was observed in a study of CD8 T cells in Susac syndrome. The study's findings and limits: It was acknowledged by the study that relatively few individuals were included in its TCR sequencing and HLA analysis.

The multiple sclerosis controls were treatment-naive patients with relapsing-remitting disease that was stable or active. When the RNA was reverse transcribed, random hexamers were used with an input of roughly 0.45 to 1 ug. By means of immunoSEQ multiplex PCR, TCR beta CDR3 spanning 54 Vbeta and 13 Jbeta underwent amplification. TCRdb passed the immunoSEQ multiplex PCR reads through MiXCR, listing each CDR3 protein once. Among 400,000 to 550,000 distinct CDR3 sequences listed, about 85% were seen once. Notes on this clonotype: The antigen is undetermined.

The V gene lost 3 bases and the J gene lost 0 bases, with 12 bases spanning the gap. CDR1 is LNHDA and CDR2 is SQIVND in the germline V gene (reference sequence). The CDR3 totals 16 residues. The rearrangement joins TRBV19 to TRBJ2-1, with D maybe TRBD2 (6 bases). Source material: CD8+ T cells from PBMCs. The receptor was derived from a human donor with multiple sclerosis. This chain's CDR3 is CASSILAASSYNEQFF. In DNA form, the CDR3 reads TGTGCCAGTAGTATTTTAGCGGCCAGCTCCTACAATGAGCAGTTCTTC.